The source of this T cell receptor beta chain is a study of T cells in Graves' hyperthyroidism and ophthalmopathy. Notes on the study in general: The blood repertoire included most of the expanded thyroid clonotypes above 0.001.

What was amplified from RNA transcripts were TCR beta CDR3 regions. RT-PCR in the first round (using the HTBI primer set) targeted the TCR CDR3. From the multiplex PCR reads, TCRdb called clonotypes with MiXCR, one entry per CDR3 protein. This sample has a few hundred thousand distinct CDR3 sequences, with approximately 14% found just once. CDR1 is MDHEN and CDR2 is SYDVKM in the germline V gene. Trimming removed 1 base at V and 0 bases at J, with 4 bases between. The CDR3 covers 13 residues. This clonotype was seen at least ten times. Antigen specificity is unknown. The sample taken for sequencing was blood. This chain joins TRBV28 and TRBJ2-7; D remains ambiguous. This clonotype was obtained from a woman aged 25 to 39 with Graves' hyperthyroidism. The CDR3 DNA reads TGTGCCAGCAGTTTATCGATCTCCTACGAGCAGTACTTC. The encoded protein is CASSLSISYEQYF.